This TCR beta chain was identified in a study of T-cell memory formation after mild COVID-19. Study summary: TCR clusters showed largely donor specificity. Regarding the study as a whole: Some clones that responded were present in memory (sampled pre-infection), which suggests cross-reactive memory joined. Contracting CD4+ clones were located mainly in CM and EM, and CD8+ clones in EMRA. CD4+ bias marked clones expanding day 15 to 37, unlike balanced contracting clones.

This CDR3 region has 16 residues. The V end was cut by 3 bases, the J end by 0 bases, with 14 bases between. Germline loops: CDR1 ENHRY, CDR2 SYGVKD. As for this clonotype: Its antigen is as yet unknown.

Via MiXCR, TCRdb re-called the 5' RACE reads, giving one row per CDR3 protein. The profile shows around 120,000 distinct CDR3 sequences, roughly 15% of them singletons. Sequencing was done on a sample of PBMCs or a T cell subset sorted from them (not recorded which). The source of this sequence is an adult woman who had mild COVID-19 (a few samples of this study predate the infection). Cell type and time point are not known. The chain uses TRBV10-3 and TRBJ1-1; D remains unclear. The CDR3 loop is CAISDPHEVMNTEAFF. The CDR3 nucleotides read TGTGCCATCAGTGACCCCCACGAGGTCATGAACACTGAAGCTTTCTTT.